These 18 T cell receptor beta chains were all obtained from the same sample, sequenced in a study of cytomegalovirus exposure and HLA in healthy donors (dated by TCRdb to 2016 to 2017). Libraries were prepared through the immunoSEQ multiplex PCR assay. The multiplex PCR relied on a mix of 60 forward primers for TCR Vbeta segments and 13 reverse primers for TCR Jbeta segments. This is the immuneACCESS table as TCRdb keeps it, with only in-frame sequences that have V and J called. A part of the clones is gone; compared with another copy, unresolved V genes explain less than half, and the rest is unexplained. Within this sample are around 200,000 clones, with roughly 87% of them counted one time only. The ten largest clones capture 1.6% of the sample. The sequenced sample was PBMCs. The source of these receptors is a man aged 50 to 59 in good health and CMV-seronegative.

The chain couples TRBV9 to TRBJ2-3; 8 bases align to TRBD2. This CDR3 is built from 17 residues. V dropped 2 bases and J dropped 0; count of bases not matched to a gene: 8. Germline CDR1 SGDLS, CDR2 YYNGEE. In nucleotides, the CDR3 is TGTGCCAGCAGCGTTGGCGGGGGGACACCTAGCACAGATACGCAGTATTTT. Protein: CASSVGGGTPSTDTQYF.

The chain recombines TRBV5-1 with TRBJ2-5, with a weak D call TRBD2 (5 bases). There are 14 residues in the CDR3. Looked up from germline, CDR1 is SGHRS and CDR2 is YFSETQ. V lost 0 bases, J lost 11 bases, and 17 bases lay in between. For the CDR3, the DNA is TGCGCCAGCAGCTTGGACAGAGACGTTGGGGAGCAGTACTTC. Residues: CASSLDRDVGEQYF.

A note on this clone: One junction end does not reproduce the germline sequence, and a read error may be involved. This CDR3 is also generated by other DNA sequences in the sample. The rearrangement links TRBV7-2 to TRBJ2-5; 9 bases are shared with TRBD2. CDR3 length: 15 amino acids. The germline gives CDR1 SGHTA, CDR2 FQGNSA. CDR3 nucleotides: TGTGCTAGCAGCTTCCTAGCGGGAACCCCAGAGACCCAGTACTTC. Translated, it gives CASSFLAGTPETQYF.

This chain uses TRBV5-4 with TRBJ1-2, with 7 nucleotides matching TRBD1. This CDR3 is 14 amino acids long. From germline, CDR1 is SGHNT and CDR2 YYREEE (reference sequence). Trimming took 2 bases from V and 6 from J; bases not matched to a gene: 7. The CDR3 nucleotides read TGTGCCAGCAGCTTTAAGGGGGCATTGAATGGCTACACCTTC. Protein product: CASSFKGALNGYTF.

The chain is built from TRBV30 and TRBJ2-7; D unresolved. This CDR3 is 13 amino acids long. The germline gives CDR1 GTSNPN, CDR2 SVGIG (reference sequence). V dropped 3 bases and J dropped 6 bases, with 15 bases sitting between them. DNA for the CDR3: TGTGCCTGGAGCAGGTCCACACTCCGCGAGCAGTACTTC. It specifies CAWSRSTLREQYF.

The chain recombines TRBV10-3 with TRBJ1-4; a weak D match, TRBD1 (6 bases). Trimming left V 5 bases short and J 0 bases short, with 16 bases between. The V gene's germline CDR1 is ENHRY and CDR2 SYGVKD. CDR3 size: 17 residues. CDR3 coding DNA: TGTGCCATCAGTAAACAGGGAATGGGGGCAACTAATGAAAAACTGTTTTTT. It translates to CAISKQGMGATNEKLFF.

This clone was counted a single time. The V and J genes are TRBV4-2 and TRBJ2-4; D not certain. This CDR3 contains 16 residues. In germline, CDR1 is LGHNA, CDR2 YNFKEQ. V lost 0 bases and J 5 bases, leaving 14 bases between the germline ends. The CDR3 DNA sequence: TGTGCCAGCAGCCAAGAGGCTTCGGGTGTCCAAAACATTCAGTACTTC. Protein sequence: CASSQEASGVQNIQYF.

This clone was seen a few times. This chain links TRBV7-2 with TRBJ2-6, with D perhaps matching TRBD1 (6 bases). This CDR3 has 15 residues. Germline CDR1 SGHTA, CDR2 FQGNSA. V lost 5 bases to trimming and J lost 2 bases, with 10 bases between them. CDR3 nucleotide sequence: TGTGCCAGCAGCCAACAGGGCACTGGGGCCAACGTCCTGACTTTC. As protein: CASSQQGTGANVLTF.

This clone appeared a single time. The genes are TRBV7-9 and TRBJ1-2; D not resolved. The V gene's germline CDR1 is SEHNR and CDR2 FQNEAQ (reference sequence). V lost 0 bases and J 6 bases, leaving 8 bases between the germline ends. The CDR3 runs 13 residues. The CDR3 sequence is CASSLAAVDGYTF. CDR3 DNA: TGTGCCAGCAGCTTAGCGGCCGTCGATGGCTACACCTTC.

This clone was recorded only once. The CDR3 DNA sequence: TGTGCCAGCACAATTACAGGGGACCCATACTATGGCTACACCTTC. Translation: CASTITGDPYYGYTF. The chain couples TRBV18 to TRBJ1-2; TRBD1 matches at 7 bases. The CDR3 has 15 amino acids. Germline V gene data show CDR1 as KGHSH and CDR2 as LQKENI. Trimming took 8 bases from V and 3 from J; bases not matched to a gene: 12.

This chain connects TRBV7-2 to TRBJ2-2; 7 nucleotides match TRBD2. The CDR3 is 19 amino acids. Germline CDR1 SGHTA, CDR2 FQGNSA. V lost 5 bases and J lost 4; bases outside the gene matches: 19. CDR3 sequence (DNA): TGTGCCAGCAGCCCATGGGGAGCGGGAAGTCCCACGACCACCGGGGAGCTGTTTTTT. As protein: CASSPWGAGSPTTTGELFF. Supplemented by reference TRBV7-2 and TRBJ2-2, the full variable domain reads GAGVSQSPSNKVTEKGKDVELRCDPISGHTALYWYRQSLGQGLEFLIYFQGNSAPDKSGLPSDRFSAERTGGSVSTLTIQRTQQEDSAVYLCASSPWGAGSPTTTGELFFGEGSRLTVL.

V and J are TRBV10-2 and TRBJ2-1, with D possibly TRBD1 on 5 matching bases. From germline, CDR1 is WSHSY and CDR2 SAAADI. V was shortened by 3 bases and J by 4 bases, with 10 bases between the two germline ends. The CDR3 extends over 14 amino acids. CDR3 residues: CASSDDDRYNEQFF. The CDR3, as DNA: TGCGCCAGCAGTGACGATGACAGATACAATGAGCAGTTCTTC.

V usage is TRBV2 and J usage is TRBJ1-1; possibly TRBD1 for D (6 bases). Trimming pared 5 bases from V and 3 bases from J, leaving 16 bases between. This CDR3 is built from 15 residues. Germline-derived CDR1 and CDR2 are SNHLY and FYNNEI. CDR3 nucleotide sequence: TGTGCCAGCAGTTTACAGGGCCCACGGCACACTGAAGCTTTCTTT. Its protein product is CASSLQGPRHTEAFF.

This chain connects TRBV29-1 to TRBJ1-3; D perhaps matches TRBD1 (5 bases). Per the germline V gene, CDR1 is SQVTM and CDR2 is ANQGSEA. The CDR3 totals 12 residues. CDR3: CSAEGSGNTIYF. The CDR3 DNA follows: TGCAGTGCGGAGGGGTCTGGAAACACCATATATTTT.

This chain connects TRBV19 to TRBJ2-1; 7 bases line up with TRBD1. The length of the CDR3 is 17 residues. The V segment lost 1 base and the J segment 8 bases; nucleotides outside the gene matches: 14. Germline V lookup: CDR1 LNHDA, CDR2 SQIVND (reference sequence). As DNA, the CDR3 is TGTGCCAGTAGTATAGGCGCGAGAGGGGGCATAGGCGATGAGCAGTTCTTC. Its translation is CASSIGARGGIGDEQFF.

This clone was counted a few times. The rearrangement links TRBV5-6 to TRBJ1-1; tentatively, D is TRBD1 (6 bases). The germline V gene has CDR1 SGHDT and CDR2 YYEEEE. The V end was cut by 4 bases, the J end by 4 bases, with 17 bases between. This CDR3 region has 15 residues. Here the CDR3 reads CASSLVGGGGTEAFF. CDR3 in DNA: TGTGCCAGCAGCCTGGTCGGGGGCGGGGGCACTGAAGCTTTCTTT.

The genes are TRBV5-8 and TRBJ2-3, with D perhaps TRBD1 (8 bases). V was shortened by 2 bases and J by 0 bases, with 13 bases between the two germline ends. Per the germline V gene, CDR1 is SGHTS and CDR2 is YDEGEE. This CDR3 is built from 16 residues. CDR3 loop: CASSFTGGESTDTQYF. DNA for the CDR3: TGTGCCAGCAGCTTTACAGGGGGGGAAAGCACAGATACGCAGTATTTT.

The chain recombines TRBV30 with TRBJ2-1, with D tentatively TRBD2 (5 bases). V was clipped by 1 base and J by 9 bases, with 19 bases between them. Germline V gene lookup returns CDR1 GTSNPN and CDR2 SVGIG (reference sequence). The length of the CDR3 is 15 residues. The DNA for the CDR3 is TGTGCCTGGAGTGATGTAGCGCACCCTTACTGTGAGCAGTTCTTC. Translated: CAWSDVAHPYCEQFF.